These T cell receptor beta chains were read from a single sample in a study of OX40 agonist ivuxolimab in advanced cancers. Repertoires were generated with immunoSEQ multiplex PCR, while TCRdb's copy carries only in-frame clones and drops some. The data hold 65,000 to 70,000 clones, with 75% to 90% observed a single time. The sample here was CD4+ or CD8+ T cells sorted from blood, taken in a trial of the OX40 agonist ivuxolimab. The receptor set was obtained from an adult with an advanced solid tumor such as melanoma, head and neck, liver or kidney cancer. Both conserved end residues are part of each CDR3. Each record gives: V gene, J gene, D gene, clone size, CDR3 DNA, CDR3 protein. A D gene is named only where the DNA matches it firmly. Part of the rows lack a size; the others show once, few, many or a class for expanded clones.

v_gene: TRBV9; j_gene: TRBJ2-3; d_gene: TRBD1; abundance: .; CDR3nt: TGTGCCAGCAGCGCCTGGGACAGCTATACGCAGTATTTT; CDR3aa: CASSAWDSYTQYF
v_gene: TRBV11-3; j_gene: TRBJ2-3; d_gene: .; abundance: .; CDR3nt: TGTGCCAGCAGCCCCTACTCGAACACAGATACGCAGTATTTT; CDR3aa: CASSPYSNTDTQYF
v_gene: TRBV19; j_gene: TRBJ1-5; d_gene: TRBD1; abundance: .; CDR3nt: TGTGCCAGTAGTATCTTTGGGACAGCTAATCAGCCCCAGCATTTT; CDR3aa: CASSIFGTANQPQHF
v_gene: TRBV4-3; j_gene: TRBJ2-3; d_gene: .; abundance: .; CDR3nt: TGCGCCAGCAGCTCACTAGGAGGGGCACCTAGCACAGATACGCAGTATTTT; CDR3aa: CASSSLGGAPSTDTQYF
v_gene: TRBV30; j_gene: TRBJ2-6; d_gene: .; abundance: .; CDR3nt: TGTGCCTGGAGTGCCGGCTCTGGGGCCAACGTCCTGACTTTC; CDR3aa: CAWSAGSGANVLTF
v_gene: TRBV28; j_gene: TRBJ1-1; d_gene: .; abundance: once; CDR3nt: TGTGCCAGCAGTTTTGGCAGGAACACTGAAGCTTTCTTT; CDR3aa: CASSFGRNTEAFF
v_gene: TRBV7-3; j_gene: TRBJ1-1; d_gene: .; abundance: once; CDR3nt: TGTGCCAGCAGCTTGTCAGGGATCACTGAAGCTTTCTTT; CDR3aa: CASSLSGITEAFF
v_gene: TRBV7-3; j_gene: TRBJ1-1; d_gene: .; abundance: .; CDR3nt: TGTGCCAGCAGCTTAACCCCCCAGCCCACCACTGAAGCTTTCTTT; CDR3aa: CASSLTPQPTTEAFF
v_gene: TRBV19; j_gene: TRBJ2-1; d_gene: .; abundance: .; CDR3nt: TGTGCCAGTAGTTCCTCCGGGACTTGGTGGAATGAGCAGTTCTTC; CDR3aa: CASSSSGTWWNEQFF
v_gene: TRBV5-4; j_gene: TRBJ2-6; d_gene: .; abundance: .; CDR3nt: TGTGCCAGCAGCTTGAGTAGTGCTGGGGCCAACGTCCTGACTTTC; CDR3aa: CASSLSSAGANVLTF
v_gene: TRBV6-6; j_gene: TRBJ2-1; d_gene: .; abundance: .; CDR3nt: TGTGCCAGCAGTTACTCGAAAAGGGGCAATGAGCAGTTCTTC; CDR3aa: CASSYSKRGNEQFF
v_gene: TRBV2; j_gene: TRBJ2-1; d_gene: TRBD2; abundance: .; CDR3nt: TGTGCCAGCAGTGAAAGGTCTAGCGGCTACAATGAGCAGTTCTTC; CDR3aa: CASSERSSGYNEQFF
v_gene: TRBV28; j_gene: TRBJ2-7; d_gene: TRBD1; abundance: .; CDR3nt: TGTGCCAGCAGTTTATCCTCCGGCAGGGGGTTCTCCTACGAGCAGTACTTC; CDR3aa: CASSLSSGRGFSYEQYF
v_gene: TRBV28; j_gene: TRBJ2-1; d_gene: TRBD1; abundance: .; CDR3nt: TGTGCCAGCAGTCGTAACATCGGGACAGGGGAGGGTGAGCAGTTCTTC; CDR3aa: CASSRNIGTGEGEQFF
v_gene: TRBV7-9; j_gene: TRBJ1-2; d_gene: .; abundance: once; CDR3nt: TGTGCCAGTAGATTGGGGACCGACTTGCTTGGCTATGGCTACACCTTC; CDR3aa: CASRLGTDLLGYGYTF
v_gene: TRBV7-3; j_gene: TRBJ2-1; d_gene: .; abundance: .; CDR3nt: TGTGCCAGCAGCCAGGACGTGAGCTCCTACAATGAGCAGTTCTTC; CDR3aa: CASSQDVSSYNEQFF
v_gene: TRBV5-6; j_gene: TRBJ2-3; d_gene: .; abundance: once; CDR3nt: TGTGCCAGCAGCTTAGACAGTGCCGAAGATACGCAGTATTTT; CDR3aa: CASSLDSAEDTQYF
v_gene: TRBV30; j_gene: TRBJ2-3; d_gene: .; abundance: .; CDR3nt: TGTGCCTGGGACAACTTAGCAGACGAAAGCACAGATACGCAGTATTTT; CDR3aa: CAWDNLADESTDTQYF
v_gene: TRBV21-1; j_gene: TRBJ1-3; d_gene: .; abundance: .; CDR3nt: TGTGCCAGCAGCACACGACTCAACTCTGGAAACACCATATATTTT; CDR3aa: CASSTRLNSGNTIYF
v_gene: TRBV5-6; j_gene: TRBJ2-7; d_gene: TRBD2; abundance: .; CDR3nt: TGTGCCAGCAATAGGGAGGGGCAACGCTCCTACGAGCAGTACTTC; CDR3aa: CASNREGQRSYEQYF
v_gene: TRBV15; j_gene: TRBJ1-6; d_gene: .; abundance: .; CDR3nt: TGTGCCACCAGCCTTCAGGGGTATAATTCACCCCTCCACTTT; CDR3aa: CATSLQGYNSPLHF
v_gene: TRBV7-2; j_gene: TRBJ2-1; d_gene: .; abundance: .; CDR3nt: TGTGCCAGCAGCTTAGAGAATGAGCAGTTCTTC; CDR3aa: CASSLENEQFF
v_gene: TRBV4-2; j_gene: TRBJ1-1; d_gene: .; abundance: .; CDR3nt: TGTGCCAGCAGCCAAGATATTCTCTTAACTGAAGCTTTCTTT; CDR3aa: CASSQDILLTEAFF
v_gene: TRBV4-3; j_gene: TRBJ2-7; d_gene: .; abundance: .; CDR3nt: TGCGCCAGCAGCCCCGGGACATACGGGACCTACGAGCAGTACTTC; CDR3aa: CASSPGTYGTYEQYF
v_gene: TRBV14; j_gene: TRBJ2-2; d_gene: TRBD1; abundance: .; CDR3nt: TGTGCCAGCAGCTGGACAGGGAATACCGGGGAGCTGTTTTTT; CDR3aa: CASSWTGNTGELFF
v_gene: TRBV9; j_gene: TRBJ1-4; d_gene: TRBD1; abundance: .; CDR3nt: TGTGCCAGCAGCGTTGGGACAGGAGAAGAAAAACTGTTTTTT; CDR3aa: CASSVGTGEEKLFF
v_gene: TRBV27; j_gene: TRBJ1-1; d_gene: TRBD1; abundance: .; CDR3nt: TGTGCCAGCAGTCTACAGGGGGCGAGTGAAGCTTTCTTT; CDR3aa: CASSLQGASEAFF
v_gene: TRBV7-3; j_gene: TRBJ2-7; d_gene: .; abundance: once; CDR3nt: TGTGCCAGCAGCCTCCTCGGCACCCCCAACGAGCAGTACTTC; CDR3aa: CASSLLGTPNEQYF
v_gene: TRBV19; j_gene: TRBJ1-2; d_gene: TRBD1; abundance: .; CDR3nt: TGTGCCAGTAGTGGGACAGGGGCGTATGGCTACACCTTC; CDR3aa: CASSGTGAYGYTF
v_gene: TRBV19; j_gene: TRBJ1-5; d_gene: .; abundance: .; CDR3nt: TGTGCCAGTAGTATAGGGATCCAGCCCCAGCATTTT; CDR3aa: CASSIGIQPQHF
v_gene: TRBV5-8; j_gene: TRBJ1-4; d_gene: .; abundance: .; CDR3nt: TGTGCCAGCAGCTTTATGGCAACTAATGAAAAACTGTTTTTT; CDR3aa: CASSFMATNEKLFF
v_gene: TRBV9; j_gene: TRBJ1-1; d_gene: .; abundance: .; CDR3nt: TGTGCCAGCAGCGTAATCGGATCTGAAGCTTTCTTT; CDR3aa: CASSVIGSEAFF
v_gene: TRBV27; j_gene: TRBJ2-3; d_gene: TRBD1; abundance: few; CDR3nt: TGTGCCAGCAGTCCGCGGGACAGGGAAATGACAGATACGCAGTATTTT; CDR3aa: CASSPRDREMTDTQYF
v_gene: TRBV5-6; j_gene: TRBJ2-7; d_gene: .; abundance: once; CDR3nt: TGTGCCAGCAGCGTCGGACGGCTAATCCTCCAGTACTTC; CDR3aa: CASSVGRLILQYF
v_gene: TRBV30; j_gene: TRBJ2-6; d_gene: .; abundance: .; CDR3nt: TGTGCCTGGAGTGTAGGAGTCGGATGGGCCAACGTCCTGACTTTC; CDR3aa: CAWSVGVGWANVLTF
v_gene: TRBV6-5; j_gene: TRBJ2-1; d_gene: TRBD2; abundance: .; CDR3nt: TGTGCCAGCAGTTACCTAGCGGGAGGGGGTAATGAGCAGTTCTTC; CDR3aa: CASSYLAGGGNEQFF
v_gene: TRBV7-7; j_gene: TRBJ2-7; d_gene: .; abundance: .; CDR3nt: TGTGCTAGCAGCTTAGGACAAGACTACGAGCAGTACTTC; CDR3aa: CASSLGQDYEQYF
v_gene: TRBV7-2; j_gene: TRBJ2-5; d_gene: TRBD2; abundance: .; CDR3nt: TGTGCCAGCACCCTAGCGGGAGGTTTCCAAGAGACCCAGTACTTC; CDR3aa: CASTLAGGFQETQYF
v_gene: TRBV15; j_gene: TRBJ2-7; d_gene: TRBD1; abundance: .; CDR3nt: TGTGCCACCAGCAAACGGGACAGTCTCTACGAGCAGTACTTC; CDR3aa: CATSKRDSLYEQYF
v_gene: TRBV29-1; j_gene: TRBJ1-5; d_gene: .; abundance: .; CDR3nt: TGCAGCGTTGAACAGGGAAGCAATCAGCCCCAGCATTTT; CDR3aa: CSVEQGSNQPQHF